The clone carrying this T cell receptor (beta chain) was seen ten or more times. Its specificity is unknown. The sample comes from a study of CD8 T cells in ankylosing spondylitis. One entry per CDR3 protein, called by TCRdb with MiXCR from the 5' RACE reads. The table shows under 450,000 distinct CDR3 sequences, with 20% to 25% occurring only once. Study conclusions and caveats: What appeared characteristic of ankylosing spondylitis blood was a TCR beta motif of eight highly homologous variants. Disease-associated clones were reportedly significantly overrepresented in matched ankylosing spondylitis synovial fluid.

The clonotype originates from a male donor with ankylosing spondylitis or in good health (not recorded which). Sample: blood, either unsorted or a sorted T cell fraction (not recorded which).

CDR3 nucleotide sequence: TGTGCCAGCAGTTTCGGCCAAGAGACCCAGTACTTC. It codes for CASSFGQETQYF. The chain recombines TRBV12-3 or TRBV12-4 with TRBJ2-5; D gene ambiguous. The CDR3 runs 12 residues. V was trimmed by 3 bases and J by 1 base, leaving 3 bases between them.